This record looks at one T cell receptor beta chain sequence and its context. Its target is unknown. This specimen belongs to a study of shared clonotypes between healthy human individuals. Study context: Per donor, CD8 memory used one plate, CD8 naive used two, CD4 memory used three and CD4 naive used three. Broader study findings: Non-shared clonotypes displayed generation probabilities falling below those of clonotypes present in all four donors.

The donors were adults (healthy and HIV-negative) with no recent acute infections or vaccinations. This CDR3 region has 16 residues. Germline V CDR1 and CDR2: SGHVS, FQNEAQ. Trimming at V came to 5 bases and at J to 4 bases, leaving 9 bases not matched to a gene. The assay was immunoSEQ multiplex PCR, and TCRdb's table has in-frame clones only and misses some. The sample consists of 950,000 to 1,100,000 clones, roughly 70% of them appearing once. The receptor was derived from a man aged 18 to 35 in good health. The sample comprised memory CD4+ T cells sorted from blood. Subset of the sample: CD45RA-negative fraction. V is TRBV7-8 and J is TRBJ2-5, with 11 bases lining up with TRBD2. For the CDR3, the DNA is TGTGCCAGCAGCCCTTATTCCGGGACTAGCGGAGAGACCCAGTACTTC. Protein: CASSPYSGTSGETQYF.